This T cell receptor (beta chain) was identified in a study of blood T cell repertoires in COVID-19. Overall study: Some COVID-19 samples were acute and others convalescent; all came from the United States, Italy and Spain. The analysed material was cDNA or gDNA that came from T cells, B-cell-depleted T cells, or PBMCs.

CDR1 and CDR2 from the germline V gene are SGHTA and FQGNSA. The V gene end was trimmed by 5 bases and the J gene end by 6 bases; junction bases not matched to a gene: 15. CDR3 length: 17 residues. Source study methods: Reference gene primer amplification gave estimated nucleated cell counts. The assay was immunoSEQ multiplex PCR, and TCRdb's table has in-frame clones only and misses some. The DNA gave D and trimming, while V, J and clone size come from that table. This table holds approximately 160,000 clones, roughly 90% found once. This clone is a singleton in its sample. The genes are TRBV7-2 and TRBJ2-4; TRBD2 aligns across 8 bases. This TCR came from a man aged 50 to 60 with acute or convalescent COVID-19. Sequencing was carried out using peripheral blood. In DNA form, the CDR3 reads TGTGCCAGCAGCCCCCGGGGGGGGTCGGGGCGGGGAAACATTCAGTACTTC. Amino acid sequence: CASSPRGGSGRGNIQYF.